This entry is about one T cell receptor (beta chain). Antigen: not known. The CDR3 spans 13 residues. With 5 bases clipped from V and 4 bases from J, the junction kept 4 bases outside the gene matches. Per germline, CDR1 MNHNY and CDR2 SVGAGI (reference sequence). Measured with immunoSEQ multiplex PCR; TCRdb has only the in-frame clones, and not every one. The table records fewer than 55,000 clones, 80% of them present only once. Regarding time point: blood 2 weeks post-SBRT. Treatment specified: 15 Gy SBRT to primary tumor, nephrectomy 4 weeks later. The tumor was a clear cell renal cell carcinoma. This entry is derived from a study of radiation and T cells in renal cell carcinoma. Study-wide results and limits: Top tumor clonotypes rose in blood 2 weeks post-radiation, then contracted.

The rearrangement uses TRBV6-6 and TRBJ1-2; 7 nucleotides align to TRBD1. This material consisted of blood, taken from a patient whose treatment included radiotherapy and nephrectomy. This TCR was sampled from a woman between 65 and 79 years old with renal cell carcinoma. The CDR3 sequence: CASSNGTAYGYTF. The CDR3 bases are TGTGCCAGCAGTAACGGGACAGCCTATGGCTACACCTTC.